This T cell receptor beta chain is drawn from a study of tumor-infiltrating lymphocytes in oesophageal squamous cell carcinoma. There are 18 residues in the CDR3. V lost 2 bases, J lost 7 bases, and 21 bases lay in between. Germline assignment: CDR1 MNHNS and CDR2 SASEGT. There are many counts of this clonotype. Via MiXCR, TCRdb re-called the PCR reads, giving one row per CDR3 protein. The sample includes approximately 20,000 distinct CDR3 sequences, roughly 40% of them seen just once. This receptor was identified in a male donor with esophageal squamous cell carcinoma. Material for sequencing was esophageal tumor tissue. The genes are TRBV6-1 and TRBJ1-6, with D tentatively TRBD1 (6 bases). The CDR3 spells CASSEQVRGGWGNSPLHF. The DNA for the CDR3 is TGTGCCAGCAGTGAACAAGTCCGTGGGGGCTGGGGAAATTCACCCCTCCACTTT.